This T cell receptor (beta chain) emerged from a study of blood T cell repertoires in COVID-19. Across the whole study: Researchers got acute and convalescent COVID-19 samples from the United States, Italy and Spain. PBMCs, B-cell-depleted T cells, or T cells provided the cDNA or gDNA that made up the material.

Libraries were prepared by immunoSEQ multiplex PCR; TCRdb keeps only in-frame clonotypes and omits some of them. The sample records 75,000 to 100,000 clones, 70% to 90% being singletons. V was pared by 0 bases and J by 2 bases, with 11 bases between. The CDR3 runs 15 residues. Germline CDR1 and CDR2: SGDLS and YYNGEE. Sequencing was done on a sample of peripheral blood. J is TRBJ1-2 and V is TRBV9; the D gene is possibly TRBD1 (6 bases). The TCR originated in a man in his fifties or sixties with acute or convalescent COVID-19. This chain's CDR3 is CASSVGRGPNYGYTF. The CDR3 bases are TGTGCCAGCAGCGTAGGGCGGGGGCCCAACTATGGCTACACCTTC.